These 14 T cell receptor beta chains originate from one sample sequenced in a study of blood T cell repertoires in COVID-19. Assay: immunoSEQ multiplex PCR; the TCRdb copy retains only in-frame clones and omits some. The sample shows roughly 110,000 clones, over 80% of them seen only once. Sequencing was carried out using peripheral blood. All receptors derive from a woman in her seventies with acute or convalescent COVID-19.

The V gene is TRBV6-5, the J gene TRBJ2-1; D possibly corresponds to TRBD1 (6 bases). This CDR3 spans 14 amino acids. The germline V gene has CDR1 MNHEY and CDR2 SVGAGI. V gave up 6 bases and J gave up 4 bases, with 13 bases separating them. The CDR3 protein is CASSLRQVYNEQFF. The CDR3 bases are TGTGCCAGCAGCCTTAGACAGGTATACAATGAGCAGTTCTTC.

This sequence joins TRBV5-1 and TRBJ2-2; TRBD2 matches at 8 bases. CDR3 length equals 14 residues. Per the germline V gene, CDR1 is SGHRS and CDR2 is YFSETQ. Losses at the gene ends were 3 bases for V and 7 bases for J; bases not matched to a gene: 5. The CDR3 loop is CASSSTSEGGELFF. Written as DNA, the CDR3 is TGCGCCAGCAGCTCGACTAGCGAAGGCGGGGAGCTGTTTTTT.

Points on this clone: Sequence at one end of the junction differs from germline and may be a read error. Here the CDR3 reads CASSTGLAGGPLIF. The CDR3 bases are TGTGCCAGCAGCACGGGACTAGCGGGAGGTCCCTTAATCTTC. The chain recombines TRBV7-3 with TRBJ2-1, with 15 bases fitting TRBD2. Per germline, CDR1 SGHTA and CDR2 FQGTGA. The CDR3 has 14 residues.

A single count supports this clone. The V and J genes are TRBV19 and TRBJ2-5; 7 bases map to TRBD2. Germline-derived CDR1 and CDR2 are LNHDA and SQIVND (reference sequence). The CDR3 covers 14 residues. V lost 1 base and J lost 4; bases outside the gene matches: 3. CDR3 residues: CASSIGGEGETQYF. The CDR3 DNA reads TGTGCCAGTAGTATAGGAGGGGAGGGAGAGACCCAGTACTTC.

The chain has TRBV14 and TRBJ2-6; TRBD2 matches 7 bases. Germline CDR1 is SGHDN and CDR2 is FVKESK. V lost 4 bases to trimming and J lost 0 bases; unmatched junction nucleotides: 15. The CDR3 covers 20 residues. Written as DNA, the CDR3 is TGTGCCAGCAGCCGAGATCCCGGGACTACCTTGATCTCTGGGGCCAACGTCCTGACTTTC. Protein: CASSRDPGTTLISGANVLTF.

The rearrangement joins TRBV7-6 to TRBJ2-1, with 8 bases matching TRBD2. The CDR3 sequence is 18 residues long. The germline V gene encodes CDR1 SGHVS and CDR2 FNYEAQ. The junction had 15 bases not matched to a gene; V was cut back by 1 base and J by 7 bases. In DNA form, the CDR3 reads TGTGCCAGCAGCTTAGACCCCAGCGGGAGCTTCATTGGGAATGAGCAGTTCTTC. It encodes CASSLDPSGSFIGNEQFF.

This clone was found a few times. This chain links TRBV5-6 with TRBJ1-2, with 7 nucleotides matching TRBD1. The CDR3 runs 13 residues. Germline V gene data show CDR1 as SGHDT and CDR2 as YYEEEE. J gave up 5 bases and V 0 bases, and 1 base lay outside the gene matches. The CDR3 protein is CASSLEGAYGYTF. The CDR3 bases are TGTGCCAGCAGCTTGGAGGGGGCGTATGGCTACACCTTC.

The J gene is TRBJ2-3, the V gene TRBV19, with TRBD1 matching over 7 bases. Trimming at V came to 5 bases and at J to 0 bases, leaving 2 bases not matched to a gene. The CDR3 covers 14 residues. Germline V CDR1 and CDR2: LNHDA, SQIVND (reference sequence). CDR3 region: CASSATGSTDTQYF. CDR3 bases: TGTGCCAGTAGTGCGACAGGGAGCACAGATACGCAGTATTTT.

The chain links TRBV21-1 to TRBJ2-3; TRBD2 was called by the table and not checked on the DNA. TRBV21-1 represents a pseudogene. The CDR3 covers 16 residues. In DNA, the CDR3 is TGTGCCAGCAGCAAGGGGGACTCCGGACGTGGAGATACGCAGTATTTT. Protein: CASSKGDSGRGDTQYF.

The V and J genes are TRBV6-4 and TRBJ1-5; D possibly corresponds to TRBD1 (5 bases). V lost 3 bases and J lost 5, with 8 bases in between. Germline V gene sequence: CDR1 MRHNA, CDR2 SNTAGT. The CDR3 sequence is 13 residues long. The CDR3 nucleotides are TGTGCCAGCAGTGAGCAACAGGATCAGCCCCAGCATTTT. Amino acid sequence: CASSEQQDQPQHF.

CDR3 nucleotide sequence: TGTGCCAGCAGTTTATCTAGATGGGATACGCAGTATTTT. Residues: CASSLSRWDTQYF. The chain has TRBV27 and TRBJ2-3, with no clear D. CDR1 MNHEY and CDR2 SMNVEV come from the germline V gene (reference sequence). The CDR3 sequence is 13 residues long. V shed 0 bases and J shed 6 bases, with 7 bases lying between them.

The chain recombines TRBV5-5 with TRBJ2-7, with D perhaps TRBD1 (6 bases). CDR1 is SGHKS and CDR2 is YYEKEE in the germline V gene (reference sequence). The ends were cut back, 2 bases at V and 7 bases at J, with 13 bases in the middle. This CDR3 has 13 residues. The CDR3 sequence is CASSFLQGGEQYF. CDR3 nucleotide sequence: TGTGCCAGCAGCTTCCTACAGGGTGGAGAGCAGTACTTC. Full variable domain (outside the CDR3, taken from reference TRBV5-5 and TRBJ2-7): DAGVTQSPTHLIKTRGQQVTLRCSPISGHKSVSWYQQVLGQGPQFIFQYYEKEERGRGNFPDRFSARQFPNYSSELNVNALLLGDSALYLCASSFLQGGEQYFGPGTRLTVT.

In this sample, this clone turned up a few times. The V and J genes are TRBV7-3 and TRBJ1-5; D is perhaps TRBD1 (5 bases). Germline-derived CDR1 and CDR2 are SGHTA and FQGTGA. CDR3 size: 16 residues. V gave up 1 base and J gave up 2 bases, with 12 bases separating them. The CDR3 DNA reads TGTGCCAGCAGCTTAAAAGGCAGGGTGGGCAATCAGCCCCAGCATTTT. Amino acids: CASSLKGRVGNQPQHF.

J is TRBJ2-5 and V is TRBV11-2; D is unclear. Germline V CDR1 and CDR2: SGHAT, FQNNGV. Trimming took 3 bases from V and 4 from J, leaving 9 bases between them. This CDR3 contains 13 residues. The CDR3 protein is CASSFELLETQYF. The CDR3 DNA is TGTGCCAGCAGCTTCGAACTATTAGAGACCCAGTACTTC.